A selection of T cell receptor beta chains follows, all from one sample in a study of T cell clonotyping in hematopoietic cell transplantation. Clones were read by immunoSEQ multiplex PCR, and TCRdb kept only the in-frame ones, dropping some. The repertoire includes roughly 3,000 clones, around four fifths of them detected once, and approximately 6% sits in the top ten. The material was peripheral blood mononuclear cells, obtained 30 days after allogeneic stem cell transplant. These receptors were taken from a male patient aged 55 to 69 who had an allogeneic stem cell transplant, so T cells may come from the graft donor. Some clones in this sample may be carry-over from other donors' samples. Both conserved end residues are part of each CDR3. D genes are given only for firm matches. Size tells how often a clone was seen (once, few, many) or the class of an expanded clone, and some rows leave it out.

D gene: TRBD1; J gene: TRBJ1-1; clone size: .; CDR3 length: 16; V gene: TRBV30; CDR3 DNA: TGTGCCTGGAGGACGAGCTCCGGGACAGGGGGCACTGAAGCTTTCTTT; CDR3 protein: CAWRTSSGTGGTEAFF
D gene: .; J gene: TRBJ2-5; clone size: once; CDR3 length: 14; V gene: TRBV9; CDR3 DNA: TGTGCCAGCAGCGCGACTAGTTGGGGAGAGACCCAGTACTTC; CDR3 protein: CASSATSWGETQYF
D gene: .; J gene: TRBJ1-1; clone size: .; CDR3 length: 15; V gene: TRBV2; CDR3 DNA: TGTGCCAGCCGTTCCCAAGGCAGAATGAACACTGAAGCTTTCTTT; CDR3 protein: CASRSQGRMNTEAFF
D gene: TRBD1; J gene: TRBJ2-3; clone size: .; CDR3 length: 14; V gene: TRBV6-5; CDR3 DNA: TGTGCCAGCGGAGGGCAGGGGGCCTCCGATACGCAGTATTTT; CDR3 protein: CASGGQGASDTQYF
D gene: .; J gene: TRBJ2-6; clone size: .; CDR3 length: 15; V gene: TRBV7-9; CDR3 DNA: TGTGCCAGCAGCTTACAGGGGCGTGGGGCCAACGTCCTGACTTTC; CDR3 protein: CASSLQGRGANVLTF
D gene: .; J gene: TRBJ1-1; clone size: .; CDR3 length: 17; V gene: TRBV7-2; CDR3 DNA: TGTGCCAGCTACTACCCGCCCTATGAGGGTAAGGACACTGAAGCTTTCTTT; CDR3 protein: CASYYPPYEGKDTEAFF
D gene: TRBD2; J gene: TRBJ2-7; clone size: once; CDR3 length: 15; V gene: TRBV19; CDR3 DNA: TGTGCCAGTAGTCCGGGACTAGCGCGGGTCGGCGAGCAGTACTTC; CDR3 protein: CASSPGLARVGEQYF
D gene: .; J gene: TRBJ2-4; clone size: .; CDR3 length: 16; V gene: TRBV28; CDR3 DNA: TGTGCCAGCAGTTCCCCCACCCCCGTCAACAAAAACATTCAGTACTTC; CDR3 protein: CASSSPTPVNKNIQYF
D gene: .; J gene: TRBJ2-7; clone size: .; CDR3 length: 15; V gene: TRBV4-1; CDR3 DNA: TGCGCCAGCAGCCAAGATCCGGGGAACAACTACGAGCAGTACTTC; CDR3 protein: CASSQDPGNNYEQYF
D gene: .; J gene: TRBJ1-5; clone size: .; CDR3 length: 14; V gene: TRBV19; CDR3 DNA: TGTGCCAGTAGTATATCCAGGGATGGACAGCCCCAGCATTTT; CDR3 protein: CASSISRDGQPQHF
D gene: .; J gene: TRBJ1-2; clone size: .; CDR3 length: 11; V gene: TRBV20-1; CDR3 DNA: TGCAGTGCTCCGGGGGGAGGTGGCTACACCTTC; CDR3 protein: CSAPGGGGYTF
D gene: TRBD1; J gene: TRBJ1-2; clone size: .; CDR3 length: 13; V gene: TRBV7-9; CDR3 DNA: TGTGCCAGCAGCTTAGGACAGGGGGATGGCTACACCTTC; CDR3 protein: CASSLGQGDGYTF
D gene: .; J gene: TRBJ2-7; clone size: .; CDR3 length: 14; V gene: TRBV11-2; CDR3 DNA: TGTGCCAGCAGCTTAGATGGTAGACTCAACGAGCAGTACTTC; CDR3 protein: CASSLDGRLNEQYF
D gene: .; J gene: TRBJ1-5; clone size: .; CDR3 length: 18; V gene: TRBV27; CDR3 DNA: TGTGCCAGCAGTTTAAGGGGCCCCGGTTATTATAGCAATCAGCCCCAGCATTTT; CDR3 protein: CASSLRGPGYYSNQPQHF
D gene: .; J gene: TRBJ2-1; clone size: .; CDR3 length: 13; V gene: TRBV11-3; CDR3 DNA: TGTGCCAGCAGCTTAGGCTTTAGTAATGAGCAGTTCTTC; CDR3 protein: CASSLGFSNEQFF
D gene: .; J gene: TRBJ1-1; clone size: .; CDR3 length: 16; V gene: TRBV4-1; CDR3 DNA: TGCGCCAGCAGCCAAGTACCAGGGTTGATGAACACTGAAGCTTTCTTT; CDR3 protein: CASSQVPGLMNTEAFF
D gene: .; J gene: TRBJ1-2; clone size: .; CDR3 length: 17; V gene: TRBV28; CDR3 DNA: TGTGCCAGCAGTTCGGACACCGGGGCCACTTTCTACTATGGCTACACCTTC; CDR3 protein: CASSSDTGATFYYGYTF
D gene: TRBD1; J gene: TRBJ1-1; clone size: .; CDR3 length: 13; V gene: TRBV7-2; CDR3 DNA: TGTGCCAGCAGCCAAGGACAGGTCACTGAAGCTTTCTTT; CDR3 protein: CASSQGQVTEAFF
D gene: TRBD2; J gene: TRBJ2-7; clone size: once; CDR3 length: 13; V gene: TRBV29-1; CDR3 DNA: TGCAGTGTTGAACGTGGGGAGGGCTACGAGCAGTACTTC; CDR3 protein: CSVERGEGYEQYF
D gene: .; J gene: TRBJ2-7; clone size: .; CDR3 length: 14; V gene: TRBV4-3; CDR3 DNA: TGCGCCAGCAGCCAGACAGGAGAACTAGACGAGCAGTACTTC; CDR3 protein: CASSQTGELDEQYF
D gene: TRBD1; J gene: TRBJ2-7; clone size: .; CDR3 length: 14; V gene: TRBV28; CDR3 DNA: TGTGCCAGCAGCCAGACGGGACAGTCCTACGAGCAGTACTTC; CDR3 protein: CASSQTGQSYEQYF
D gene: TRBD1; J gene: TRBJ2-2; clone size: .; CDR3 length: 19; V gene: TRBV7-9; CDR3 DNA: TGTGCCAGCAGCTTAAGGGTGCTCGTAACAGGGGTGGACACCGGGGAGCTGTTTTTT; CDR3 protein: CASSLRVLVTGVDTGELFF
D gene: .; J gene: TRBJ1-1; clone size: few; CDR3 length: 13; V gene: TRBV9; CDR3 DNA: TGTGCCAGCAGCGTAGGTACGGGTACTGAAGCTTTCTTT; CDR3 protein: CASSVGTGTEAFF
D gene: .; J gene: TRBJ2-3; clone size: .; CDR3 length: 14; V gene: TRBV6-5; CDR3 DNA: TGTGCCAGCAACCGAGGGATTAGCACAGATACGCAGTATTTT; CDR3 protein: CASNRGISTDTQYF
D gene: .; J gene: TRBJ2-3; clone size: .; CDR3 length: 14; V gene: TRBV4-3; CDR3 DNA: TGCGCCAGCAGCCAAGAGTATCGCACAGATACGCAGTATTTT; CDR3 protein: CASSQEYRTDTQYF
D gene: .; J gene: TRBJ1-5; clone size: .; CDR3 length: 13; V gene: TRBV6-6; CDR3 DNA: TGTGCCAGCAGTTTCACAGGGCCCCAGCCCCAGCATTTT; CDR3 protein: CASSFTGPQPQHF
D gene: .; J gene: TRBJ1-2; clone size: large; CDR3 length: 11; V gene: TRBV29-1; CDR3 DNA: TGCAGCGTTGAGTGGGATTATGGCTACACCTTC; CDR3 protein: CSVEWDYGYTF
D gene: TRBD1; J gene: TRBJ1-2; clone size: .; CDR3 length: 14; V gene: TRBV9; CDR3 DNA: TGTGCCAGCAGCGCACGACAGGGAAGTTATGGCTACACCTTC; CDR3 protein: CASSARQGSYGYTF
D gene: TRBD2; J gene: TRBJ2-7; clone size: .; CDR3 length: 15; V gene: TRBV9; CDR3 DNA: TGTGCCAGCAGCGTATCGGGACTAGGAGTCTACGAGCAGTACTTC; CDR3 protein: CASSVSGLGVYEQYF
D gene: .; J gene: TRBJ2-3; clone size: .; CDR3 length: 14; V gene: TRBV6-6; CDR3 DNA: TGTGCCAGCAGACGGGGGGCCTACACAGATACGCAGTATTTT; CDR3 protein: CASRRGAYTDTQYF
D gene: .; J gene: TRBJ2-5; clone size: .; CDR3 length: 11; V gene: TRBV30; CDR3 DNA: TGTGCCTGGGGACAGCAAGAGACCCAGTACTTC; CDR3 protein: CAWGQQETQYF
D gene: .; J gene: TRBJ2-1; clone size: .; CDR3 length: 12; V gene: TRBV30; CDR3 DNA: TGTGCCTGGAGCGGAACCGTGGATGAGCAGTTCTTC; CDR3 protein: CAWSGTVDEQFF
D gene: TRBD1; J gene: TRBJ2-4; clone size: .; CDR3 length: 14; V gene: TRBV27; CDR3 DNA: TGTGCCAGCAACCCGACAGGGGGTAAAAACATTCAGTACTTC; CDR3 protein: CASNPTGGKNIQYF
D gene: .; J gene: TRBJ2-7; clone size: .; CDR3 length: 14; V gene: TRBV4-3; CDR3 DNA: TGCGCCAGCGCCAGCGAGCGGGCCTCCTACGAGCAGTACTTC; CDR3 protein: CASASERASYEQYF
D gene: .; J gene: TRBJ1-2; clone size: few; CDR3 length: 13; V gene: TRBV28; CDR3 DNA: TGTGCCAGCAGTTTAGTCCAGGCAGGGGGCTACACCTTC; CDR3 protein: CASSLVQAGGYTF
D gene: .; J gene: TRBJ1-1; clone size: .; CDR3 length: 16; V gene: TRBV5-6; CDR3 DNA: TGTGCCAGCAGACAGGGATTCCGGACGTGGAACACTGAAGCTTTCTTT; CDR3 protein: CASRQGFRTWNTEAFF
D gene: .; J gene: TRBJ2-2; clone size: .; CDR3 length: 12; V gene: TRBV5-1; CDR3 DNA: TGCGCCAGCAGCTCCTCCACCGGGGAGCTGTTTTTT; CDR3 protein: CASSSSTGELFF
D gene: .; J gene: TRBJ1-3; clone size: .; CDR3 length: 15; V gene: TRBV5-4; CDR3 DNA: TGTGCCACCAGGATGGGAGGGGCGACAGGAAACACCATATATTTT; CDR3 protein: CATRMGGATGNTIYF
D gene: TRBD2; J gene: TRBJ2-7; clone size: .; CDR3 length: 14; V gene: TRBV5-4; CDR3 DNA: TGTGCCAGCAGCTATAGCGGGAATGGCTACGAGCAGTACTTC; CDR3 protein: CASSYSGNGYEQYF
D gene: .; J gene: TRBJ1-2; clone size: .; CDR3 length: 15; V gene: TRBV28; CDR3 DNA: TGTGCCAGCAGTTTAGTGACAGACTGGAACTATGGCTACACCTTC; CDR3 protein: CASSLVTDWNYGYTF
D gene: TRBD1; J gene: TRBJ1-2; clone size: .; CDR3 length: 11; V gene: TRBV30; CDR3 DNA: TGTGCCTGGACCGACAGGGGGATCTACACCTTC; CDR3 protein: CAWTDRGIYTF
D gene: .; J gene: TRBJ1-2; clone size: once; CDR3 length: 14; V gene: TRBV10-3; CDR3 DNA: TGTGCCATCAGTGAGTCTCCGGTATACTATGGCTACACCTTC; CDR3 protein: CAISESPVYYGYTF
D gene: .; J gene: TRBJ1-1; clone size: .; CDR3 length: 14; V gene: TRBV5-4; CDR3 DNA: TGTGCCAGCAGCTTGGTGGGGTTGAACACTGAAGCTTTCTTT; CDR3 protein: CASSLVGLNTEAFF
D gene: TRBD1; J gene: TRBJ2-1; clone size: few; CDR3 length: 16; V gene: TRBV4-1; CDR3 DNA: TGCGCCAGCAGCCAAGACCGACAGGGCCTGGTCAATGAGCAGTTCTTC; CDR3 protein: CASSQDRQGLVNEQFF
D gene: .; J gene: TRBJ1-1; clone size: .; CDR3 length: 13; V gene: TRBV27; CDR3 DNA: TGTGCCAGCAGTTGGGGCCTGAACACTGAAGCTTTCTTT; CDR3 protein: CASSWGLNTEAFF